This TCR beta chain was found in a study of T cell repertoires in cytomegalovirus infection. TCRdb redid the calling of the reads with MiXCR, one entry per CDR3 protein. The sample comprises roughly 640,000 distinct CDR3 sequences, less than 25% of which are singletons, and roughly 8% rests with the top ten. Study-wide results and caveats: The ex vivo response was dominated by HLA-C-restricted CMV-specific TCR beta clonotypes.

Remarks on this clonotype: Its target is not known.

The germline gives CDR1 SGHAT, CDR2 FQDESV (reference sequence). The CDR3 has 16 residues. The V gene end was trimmed by 2 bases and the J gene end by 6 bases; junction bases not matched to a gene: 11. The sequence came from a human donor in good health (CMV status not recorded). Some clones in this sample may be carry-over from other donors' samples. This chain joins TRBV11-1 and TRBJ2-3; the match to TRBD2 covers 7 bases. The sample was CD8+ T cells from PBMCs. In nucleotides, the CDR3 is TGTGCCAGCAGCTTATTAAGGACGGTGGGAGGGGATACGCAGTATTTT. Translation: CASSLLRTVGGDTQYF. The variable domain in full, completed from reference TRBV11-1 and TRBJ2-3, reads EAEVAQSPRYKITEKSQAVAFWCDPISGHATLYWYRQILGQGPELLVQFQDESVVDDSQLPKDRFSAERLKGVDSTLKIQPAELGDSAMYLCASSLLRTVGGDTQYFGPGTRLTVL.